The present entry profiles one T cell receptor beta chain with its context. The entry originates in a study of blood T cell repertoires in COVID-19. Study in general: Samples of COVID-19 (acute and convalescent) were obtained from the United States, Italy and Spain. PBMCs, B-cell-depleted T cells, or T cells were the source of the cDNA or gDNA that made up the material.

The V gene's germline CDR1 is MGHRA and CDR2 YSYEKL. The CDR3 contains 18 residues. V dropped 2 bases and J dropped 0; count of bases not matched to a gene: 8. As originally analysed: Nucleated cell counts were estimated from reference gene primer amplification. Profiled with immunoSEQ multiplex PCR; TCRdb holds only in-frame clones, not every one. D and trimming come from the DNA, and the V and J calls and clone size come from that table. The sample has 30,000 to 40,000 clones, approximately 83% seen once. The chain links TRBV4-1 to TRBJ2-3, with 10 nucleotides matching TRBD2. The specimen was peripheral blood. This clonotype was obtained from a woman aged 55-69 years with active COVID-19. The CDR3 here is CASSQRGLAGESTDTQYF. The CDR3 bases are TGCGCCAGCAGCCAACGAGGTCTAGCGGGAGAGAGCACAGATACGCAGTATTTT.